The clone carrying this T cell receptor beta chain occurred many times. The antigen remains unidentified. These data are taken from a study of spatial heterogeneity in lung cancer. The overall study: Alpha-chain sequences were consistently detected in smaller numbers than beta-chain sequences. Points from the study as a whole: Resection blood, more than follow-up blood, showed ubiquitous expanded tumor TCRs.

TCRdb ran MiXCR on the 5' RACE reads and lists one entry per CDR3 protein. Here the sample spans some 41,000 distinct CDR3 sequences, roughly 10% being singletons. CDR1 SGHAT and CDR2 FQNNGV come from the germline V gene. The CDR3 has 15 residues. With 3 bases removed from V and 3 bases from J, the gap between germline ends came to 12 bases. Indicated time point: blood at routine non-recurrence follow-up after resection. V and J are TRBV11-2 and TRBJ2-1; TRBD1 might be the D (6 bases). The source is a female donor with early-stage non-small cell lung cancer. Sequenced material: PBMCs, taken at follow-up. CDR3 protein: CASSFLGGSYNEQFF. The CDR3 nucleotides are TGTGCCAGCAGCTTCCTAGGGGGTAGCTACAATGAGCAGTTCTTC.